This entry lists 11 T cell receptor beta chains sequenced from one sample in a study of shared clonotypes between healthy human individuals (dated by TCRdb to between 2020 and 2021). Libraries were prepared through the immunoSEQ multiplex PCR assay. Imported from immuneACCESS, the table was reduced by TCRdb to in-frame sequences with V and J called. These copies leave out some clones; in studies compared against another copy, an unresolved V gene accounts for under half, and the cause of the remainder is not known. This sample is represented by over 2 million clones; approximately 94% of them were singletons. The ten largest clones take up about 1.1% of the sample. CD8 naive samples consisted of CD45RO-negative cells that were positively selected for CCR7, yielding a CD45RA+CCR7+ population without TemRA cells. The sequencing sample was made of naive CD8+ T cells sorted from blood. This specimen's cell subset or site label, interpreted: CD45RA+CCR7+. These receptors were taken from a man younger than 30 in good health.

The chain has TRBV10-3 and TRBJ2-7; no definite D call. This CDR3 contains 12 residues. Germline loops: CDR1 ENHRY, CDR2 SYGVKD. The V and J ends lost 5 bases and 5 bases respectively, with 10 bases between them. The CDR3 DNA reads TGTGCCATCAGTTTTGGACGGGACGAGCAGTACTTC. This translates into CAISFGRDEQYF.

The rearrangement joins TRBV7-9 to TRBJ2-2; 9 positions match TRBD1. This CDR3 spans 15 amino acids. The germline gives CDR1 SEHNR, CDR2 FQNEAQ (reference sequence). V shed 4 bases, J shed 6 bases, and the junction held 6 bases outside the gene matches. The CDR3 DNA reads as TGTGCCAGCAGCTCCACAGGGGGCGTCGCCGGGGAGCTGTTTTTT. Its translation: CASSSTGGVAGELFF.

The chain has TRBV4-1 and TRBJ2-7; D is uncertain. V lost 4 bases and J 0 bases, leaving 16 bases between the germline ends. Germline values: CDR1 MGHRA, CDR2 YSYEKL. CDR3 size: 16 residues. The chain's CDR3 is CASSREVALSSYEQYF. The CDR3 DNA reads TGCGCCAGCAGCCGCGAGGTGGCCCTGAGCTCCTACGAGCAGTACTTC.

The V and J genes are TRBV25-1 and TRBJ2-1, with 10 bases aligning to TRBD2. The V segment lost 3 bases and the J segment 8 bases; nucleotides outside the gene matches: 7. The CDR3 runs to 15 residues. Looked up from germline, CDR1 is MGHDK and CDR2 is SYGVNS. The CDR3 reads CASSDNSGRVDEQFF. The CDR3 DNA reads TGTGCCAGCAGTGACAACAGCGGGAGGGTCGATGAGCAGTTCTTC.

The V gene is TRBV5-6, the J gene TRBJ2-7; 7 nucleotides align to TRBD1. V dropped 0 bases and J dropped 6; count of bases not matched to a gene: 0. CDR1 and CDR2 (germline): SGHDT, YYEEEE. The CDR3 is 12 residues long. As DNA, the CDR3 is TGTGCCAGCAGCTTGGACAGGGGCGAGCAGTACTTC. Translating gives CASSLDRGEQYF. Based on the CDR3 plus reference TRBV5-6 and TRBJ2-7, the full variable domain is DAGVTQSPTHLIKTRGQQVTLRCSPKSGHDTVSWYQQALGQGPQFIFQYYEEEERQRGNFPDRFSGHQFPNYSSELNVNALLLGDSALYLCASSLDRGEQYFGPGTRLTVT.

The J gene is TRBJ2-1, the V gene TRBV19; 7 nucleotides align to TRBD2. The length of the CDR3 is 15 residues. V shed 3 bases, J shed 8 bases, and the junction held 10 bases outside the gene matches. CDR1 and CDR2 (germline): LNHDA, SQIVND (reference sequence). CDR3 DNA: TGTGCCAGTAGTATTGGGAGCGGGGCGATGGATGAGCAGTTCTTC. Protein sequence: CASSIGSGAMDEQFF.

This chain connects TRBV19 to TRBJ2-7; D unresolved. Looked up from germline, CDR1 is LNHDA and CDR2 is SQIVND (reference sequence). This CDR3 spans 12 amino acids. Trimming took 2 bases from V and 2 from J, leaving 4 bases between them. CDR3 in amino acids: CASSIPAYEQYF. The CDR3, as DNA: TGTGCCAGTAGTATACCGGCCTACGAGCAGTACTTC.

This chain joins TRBV10-1 and TRBJ1-2; no clear D. There are 13 residues in the CDR3. V was cut by 3 bases and J by 4 bases, with 9 bases left in between. Germline CDR1 is WNHNN and CDR2 is SYGVQD (reference sequence). For the CDR3, the DNA is TGCGCCAGCAGTGATCATCCGGGCTATGGCTACACCTTC. It encodes CASSDHPGYGYTF.

V usage is TRBV29-1 and J usage is TRBJ1-2; D is ambiguous. The ends were cut back, 4 bases at V and 4 bases at J, with 7 bases in the middle. The germline V gene encodes CDR1 SQVTM and CDR2 ANQGSEA. The CDR3 is 11 residues long. The CDR3 reads CSVGATYGYTF. Written as DNA, the CDR3 is TGCAGCGTTGGCGCGACCTATGGCTACACCTTC.

The chain combines TRBV7-9 with TRBJ2-7; D perhaps matches TRBD2 (5 bases). This CDR3 region has 14 residues. CDR1 is SEHNR and CDR2 is FQNEAQ in the germline V gene (reference sequence). The V end was cut by 1 base, the J end by 2 bases, with 9 bases between. The CDR3 reads CASSLVPGTYEQYF. DNA of the CDR3: TGTGCCAGCAGCTTAGTCCCGGGAACCTACGAGCAGTACTTC.

This sequence joins TRBV4-1 and TRBJ2-7; weak D call: TRBD2 (6 bases). V gave up 9 bases and J gave up 4 bases, with 16 bases separating them. The CDR3 runs to 13 residues. Germline-derived CDR1 and CDR2 are MGHRA and YSYEKL. The CDR3 region is CASGPQEGYEQYF. CDR3 in DNA: TGCGCCAGTGGACCCCAGGAGGGGTACGAGCAGTACTTC.